One and the same sample provided the 4 T cell receptor beta chains below, sequenced in a study of shared clonotypes between healthy human individuals. Positive CCR7 selection of CD45RO-negative cells yielded the naive CD8 cells, and terminally differentiated effector memory CD45RA+ cells were excluded. The protocol was immunoSEQ multiplex PCR, while the TCRdb copy is restricted to in-frame clones and leaves out a portion. The sample yields roughly 1,800,000 clones, roughly 95% seen once. What was sequenced was naive CD8+ T cells sorted from blood. These TCRs come from a young man in good health.

J is TRBJ1-4 and V is TRBV6-6, with unresolved D. The length of the CDR3 is 13 residues. Trimming removed 5 bases from V and 4 bases from J, with 8 bases in between. Germline lookup yields CDR1 MNHNY and CDR2 SVGAGI (reference sequence). CDR3 in DNA: TGTGCCAGCAGTCGCGGACGTAATGAAAAACTGTTTTTT. Translated: CASSRGRNEKLFF.

This clone appeared a single time. The V call is TRBV4-3, the J call TRBJ2-3; 7 bases agree with TRBD2. Per the germline V gene, CDR1 is LGHNA and CDR2 is YSLEER. The trim removed 5 bases at V and 4 bases at J, leaving 12 bases unmatched. The CDR3 spans 16 residues. CDR3 sequence (DNA): TGCGCCAGCAGCACCCAGACTACGGGGAGGGCAGATACGCAGTATTTT. Its translation: CASSTQTTGRADTQYF.

The chain carries TRBV11-2 and TRBJ2-1; TRBD2 matches 7 bases. Germline CDR1 SGHAT, CDR2 FQNNGV. This CDR3 has 15 residues. Germline trimming cut 4 bases from V and 8 bases from J; bases unmatched to any gene: 11. The CDR3, as DNA: TGTGCCAGCAGCTCGGTGGCGGGGGTCGGATATGAGCAGTTCTTC. This codes for CASSSVAGVGYEQFF. Full variable domain (outside the CDR3, taken from reference TRBV11-2 and TRBJ2-1): EAGVAQSPRYKIIEKRQSVAFWCNPISGHATLYWYQQILGQGPKLLIQFQNNGVVDDSQLPKDRFSAERLKGVDSTLKIQPAKLEDSAVYLCASSSVAGVGYEQFFGPGTRLTVL.

On this clone itself: Distinct nucleotide sequences in the sample also encode this CDR3. This chain connects TRBV6-5 to TRBJ2-7; perhaps TRBD1 as D (6 bases). Between the trimmed V and J ends, which lost 0 bases and 3 bases, there was a span of 15 bases. The V gene's germline CDR1 is MNHEY and CDR2 SVGAGI. The CDR3 is 16 residues long. The CDR3 region is CASSYSTGQVHYEQYF. In DNA form, the CDR3 reads TGTGCCAGCAGTTACTCCACGGGACAAGTTCACTACGAGCAGTACTTC.